These T cell receptor beta chains were read from a single sample in a study of blood T cell repertoires in COVID-19. Libraries were prepared by immunoSEQ multiplex PCR; TCRdb keeps only in-frame clonotypes and omits some of them. This table has hundreds of thousands of clones, around 87% appearing once. The sequenced sample was peripheral blood. These TCRs come from a man aged 65 to 85 with acute or convalescent COVID-19. Each CDR3 is given with its conserved first and last residue. Fields, in order: clone size, J gene, D gene, V gene, CDR3 DNA, CDR3 protein. A D gene is named only where the DNA matches it firmly. Only part of the rows carry a size: once, few, many, or a class if the clone is expanded.

>.|TRBJ1-4|.|TRBV28
TGTGCCACCGACGACTACGGGCGGTCTGAAAAACTGTTTTTT
CATDDYGRSEKLFF
>.|TRBJ2-2|TRBD2|TRBV6-2/TRBV6-3
TGTGCCAGCAGTATAGGACTAGTCGCGAACACCGGGGAGCTGTTTTTT
CASSIGLVANTGELFF
>.|TRBJ2-2|TRBD1|TRBV7-2
TGTGCCAGCAGCTTAAACTCCGGGACAGGGTTCACCGGGGAGCTGTTTTTT
CASSLNSGTGFTGELFF
>.|TRBJ1-2|.|TRBV5-8
TGTGCCAGCAGCTTGGCCTTCAGGGCGAACTGGGGCTACACCTTC
CASSLAFRANWGYTF
>.|TRBJ2-7|.|TRBV18
TGTGCCAGCTCACAGGACAGCTACGAGCAGTACTTC
CASSQDSYEQYF
>.|TRBJ2-3|.|TRBV9
TGTGCCAGCGAGCGGGCAGATACGCAGTATTTT
CASERADTQYF
>.|TRBJ2-5|.|TRBV6-5
TGTGCCAGCAGCCTCGTTTATCCTGTCCAAGAGACCCAGTACTTC
CASSLVYPVQETQYF
>once|TRBJ1-1|.|TRBV18
TGTGCCAGCTCACTAGACTCGAACACTGAAGCTTTCTTT
CASSLDSNTEAFF
>few|TRBJ1-5|.|TRBV28
TGTGCCAGCAGCCCTGGCTCTTCTTCGCAGCCCCAGCATTTT
CASSPGSSSQPQHF
>.|TRBJ1-1|TRBD1|TRBV28
TGTGCCAGCAGTGTTGGGACAGGGAACACTGAAGCTTTCTTT
CASSVGTGNTEAFF
>.|TRBJ2-5|TRBD2|TRBV11-2
TGTGCCAGCAGCTTAGGACTAGCGGGGGGGCCTTGGAAGACCCAGTACTTC
CASSLGLAGGPWKTQYF
>once|TRBJ1-4|.|TRBV7-9
TGTGCCAGCAGCTTAGTTTCTGGGAGCAAAAATGAAAAACTGTTTTTT
CASSLVSGSKNEKLFF
>.|TRBJ2-2|TRBD2|TRBV28
TGTGCCAGCAGTTTGGCGGGAGAGGCCGGGGAGCTGTTTTTT
CASSLAGEAGELFF
>once|TRBJ2-2|.|TRBV5-6
TGTGCCAGCAGCTTTAGACAGTTATTTCAAGGGGAGCTGTTTTTT
CASSFRQLFQGELFF
>.|TRBJ2-2|TRBD1|TRBV24-1
TGTGCCACCAGTGATGCCCGGGGACAGGGGTTGACCGGGGAGCTGTTTTTT
CATSDARGQGLTGELFF
>.|TRBJ1-5|TRBD1|TRBV6-1
TGTGCCAGCAGTGAAGTCCCAGGGGGCGGGAGCAATCAGCCCCAGCATTTT
CASSEVPGGGSNQPQHF
>.|TRBJ1-2|.|TRBV6-2/TRBV6-3
TGTGCCAGCAGCCGATACCGGGACATAAGGCCTCATGGCTACACCTTC
CASSRYRDIRPHGYTF
>.|TRBJ2-2|.|TRBV27
TGTGCCAGCAGTTTGTTAAGCCAAACTACTCGGGGGGAGCTGTTTTTT
CASSLLSQTTRGELFF
>many|TRBJ2-4|TRBD1|TRBV9
TGTGCCAGCAGCGTAGACAGGGGTAACATTCAGTACTTC
CASSVDRGNIQYF
>few|TRBJ1-2|TRBD1|TRBV9
TGTGCCAGCAGCTCGGGACAGGGGGCTTATGGCTACACCTTC
CASSSGQGAYGYTF
>.|TRBJ2-3|TRBD2|TRBV5-1
TGCGCCAGCAGTATAGCGGGATATGCGAGGGATACGCAGTATTTT
CASSIAGYARDTQYF
>.|TRBJ1-6|TRBD1|TRBV13
TGTGCCAGCAGCTTAAAAGGGACAGGGAATTCACCCCTCCACTTT
CASSLKGTGNSPLHF
>.|TRBJ1-1|.|TRBV7-2
TGTGCCAGCAGCTTAGTACCCCAGATACAGGGTTGGAACACTGAAGCTTTCTTT
CASSLVPQIQGWNTEAFF
>.|TRBJ2-5|.|TRBV21-1
TGTGCCAGGCGGGGCGGGAGAGGAGAGACCCAGTACTTC
CARRGGRGETQYF
>.|TRBJ2-3|TRBD2|TRBV5-1
TGCGCCAGCAGCTGGGGACTAGCGGGGGGAGGGTCCGATACGCAGTATTTT
CASSWGLAGGGSDTQYF
>.|TRBJ1-4|.|TRBV20-1
TGCAGTGCTAGTTTGCAGGGTCCTGAAAAACTGTTTTTT
CSASLQGPEKLFF
>.|TRBJ2-3|.|TRBV27
TGTGCCAGCAGCTTCAACAGGGTAAATACGCAGTATTTT
CASSFNRVNTQYF
>.|TRBJ1-4|TRBD1|TRBV9
TGTGCCAGCAGCCTACACGGGACAGCGGTTGAAAAACTGTTTTTT
CASSLHGTAVEKLFF
>.|TRBJ1-3|TRBD1|TRBV5-1
TGCGCCAGCAGCCAAGGGACAGGGACGAACACCATATATTTT
CASSQGTGTNTIYF
>.|TRBJ2-1|.|TRBV7-8
TGTGCCAGCAGCTTAAGCGGGACATACAATGAGCAGTTCTTC
CASSLSGTYNEQFF
>.|TRBJ2-7|TRBD2|TRBV6-6
TGTGCCAGCAGAACTAGCGGGGGGGACTACGAGCAGTACTTC
CASRTSGGDYEQYF
>.|TRBJ2-1|TRBD1|TRBV19
TGTGCCAGTAGTATTTGGACAGGGGACAATGAGCAGTTCTTC
CASSIWTGDNEQFF
>.|TRBJ1-2|.|TRBV6-2/TRBV6-3
TGTGCCAGCAGTTACTCGCCCCCCCAGGGTCAGCTGTACGGCTACACCTTC
CASSYSPPQGQLYGYTF
>many|TRBJ2-3|.|TRBV29-1
TGCAGCGTTGCAGTTCGGACAGGCACAGATACGCAGTATTTT
CSVAVRTGTDTQYF
>.|TRBJ1-2|TRBD1|TRBV4-2
TGTGCCAGCAGCGGGACAGGGAGGGATGGCTACACCTTC
CASSGTGRDGYTF
>.|TRBJ2-3|TRBD1|TRBV19
TGTGCCAGTAGTGTAGGGACAGGCACAGATACGCAGTATTTT
CASSVGTGTDTQYF
>.|TRBJ2-5|.|TRBV12-3/TRBV12-4
TGTGCCAGCACCCGGGGGGCCGCGGAGACCCAGTACTTC
CASTRGAAETQYF
>once|TRBJ2-2|.|TRBV29-1
TGCAGCGTTGAGGGCAATTCGAACACCGGGGAGCTGTTTTTT
CSVEGNSNTGELFF
>.|TRBJ1-6|.|TRBV7-8
TGTGCCAGCAGCCCCCGGAACAGAGATTCACCCCTCCACTTT
CASSPRNRDSPLHF
>.|TRBJ2-5|TRBD1|TRBV7-8
TGTGCCAGCAGCGGCCGACAGGGGACCAGGGAGACCCAGTACTTC
CASSGRQGTRETQYF
>.|TRBJ2-7|TRBD1|TRBV14
TGTGCCAGCAGCAGGACAGGACTCTACTACGAGCAGTACTTC
CASSRTGLYYEQYF
>.|TRBJ2-1|TRBD2|TRBV27
TGTGCCAGCAGTTTTAAGACTAGCGGGAGCTATGAGCAGTTCTTC
CASSFKTSGSYEQFF
>.|TRBJ2-7|TRBD1|TRBV5-1
TGCGCCAGCAGCTTCCTCTACGACAGGGTCTACGAGCAGTACTTC
CASSFLYDRVYEQYF
>.|TRBJ2-1|.|TRBV3-1/TRBV3-2
TGTGCCAGCAGCCCAACTTCCACCTCATCCTACAATGAGCAGTTCTTC
CASSPTSTSSYNEQFF
>.|TRBJ1-6|.|TRBV11-1
TGTGCCAGCAGCTTAGTGGTTACTGATTCACCCCTCCACTTT
CASSLVVTDSPLHF